This T cell receptor (beta chain) was sequenced for a study of T cell responses to AZD1222 COVID-19 vaccine. Findings and limits, study-wide: The reported proportion of spike-specific TCRs targeting unmutated variant regions was nearly half. Dominant at 160-218 and 743-854, vaccine-associated CD4 TCRs also spanned spike.

Data came from immunoSEQ multiplex PCR; TCRdb stores just in-frame clones and leaves some out. The table records over 100,000 clones, more than 70% of them present only once. The CDR3 totals 13 residues. The V gene lost 8 bases and the J gene lost 7 bases, with 17 bases spanning the gap. This clone was observed a single time. No antigen is known for it. Other DNA sequences in the same sample also yield this CDR3. This receptor was obtained from an adult in good health. V is TRBV12-3 or TRBV12-4 and J is TRBJ1-2; D possibly corresponds to TRBD1 (6 bases). This specimen consisted of peripheral blood, obtained on day 0 of AZD1222 vaccination. CDR3 DNA sequence: TGTGCCAGCGGTGGGGGCCCCTTCGCTGGCTACACCTTC. Its protein product is CASGGGPFAGYTF.